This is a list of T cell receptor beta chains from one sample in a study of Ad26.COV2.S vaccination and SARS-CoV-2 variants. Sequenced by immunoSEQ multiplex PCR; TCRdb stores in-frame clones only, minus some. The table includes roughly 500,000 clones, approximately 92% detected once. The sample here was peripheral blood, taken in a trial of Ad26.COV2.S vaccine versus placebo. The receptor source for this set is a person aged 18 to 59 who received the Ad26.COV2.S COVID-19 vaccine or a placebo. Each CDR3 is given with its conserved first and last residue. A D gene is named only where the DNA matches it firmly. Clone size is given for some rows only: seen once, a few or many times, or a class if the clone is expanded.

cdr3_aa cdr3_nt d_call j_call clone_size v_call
CASSYSGTGGYGYTF TGTGCCAGCAGTTACTCTGGGACCGGGGGGTATGGCTACACCTTC - TRBJ1-2 few TRBV6-5
CASSLAGGGDSGNTIYF TGTGCCAGCAGCTTAGCCGGGGGAGGGGACTCTGGAAACACCATATATTTT - TRBJ1-3 - TRBV11-3
CASSVRTGYNEQFF TGTGCCAGCAGCGTTAGGACAGGGTACAATGAGCAGTTCTTC TRBD1 TRBJ2-1 - TRBV9
CASSPDRTGNEKLFF TGTGCCAGCAGCCCAGACAGGACAGGGAATGAAAAACTGTTTTTT TRBD1 TRBJ1-4 - TRBV7-8
CASSSITDRTYEQYF TGTGCCAGCAGCTCGATTACCGACAGGACCTACGAGCAGTACTTC - TRBJ2-7 - TRBV28
CASSETGGQETQYF TGTGCCAGCAGCGAAACAGGGGGACAAGAGACCCAGTACTTC TRBD1 TRBJ2-5 - TRBV5-4
CASSPTGNGGELFF TGTGCCAGCAGCCCGACAGGGAATGGCGGGGAGCTGTTTTTT TRBD1 TRBJ2-2 once TRBV11-2
CASSIDRRIGQPQHF TGTGCCAGTAGTATAGATCGAAGGATAGGGCAGCCCCAGCATTTT - TRBJ1-5 - TRBV19
CASSHRGADTQYF TGTGCCAGCAGTCACAGGGGGGCAGATACGCAGTATTTT TRBD1 TRBJ2-3 - TRBV5-5
CASSLGRPVRQETQYF TGTGCCAGCAGCCTGGGGCGGCCAGTGAGGCAAGAGACCCAGTACTTC - TRBJ2-5 - TRBV7-2